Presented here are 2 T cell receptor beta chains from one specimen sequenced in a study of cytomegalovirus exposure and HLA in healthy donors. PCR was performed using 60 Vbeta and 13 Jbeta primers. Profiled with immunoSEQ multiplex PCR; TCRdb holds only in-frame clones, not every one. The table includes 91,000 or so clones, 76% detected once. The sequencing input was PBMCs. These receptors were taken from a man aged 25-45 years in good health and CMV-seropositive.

The CDR3 spells CASRPGGSVVNYGYTF. CDR3 in DNA: TGTGCCAGCAGGCCGGGGGGATCGGTTGTAAACTATGGCTACACCTTC. This chain uses TRBV28 with TRBJ1-2; perhaps TRBD1 as D (5 bases). The CDR3 length is 16 residues. Germline CDR1 and CDR2: MDHEN and SYDVKM. Deletions cut 6 bases from V and 2 bases from J, with 19 bases between.

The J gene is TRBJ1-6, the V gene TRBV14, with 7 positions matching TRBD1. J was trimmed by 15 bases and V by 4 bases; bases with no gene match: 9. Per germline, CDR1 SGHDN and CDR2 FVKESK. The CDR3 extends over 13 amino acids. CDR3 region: CASSLRTGSHLHF. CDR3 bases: TGTGCCAGCAGCCTTCGGACAGGCTCCCACCTCCACTTT.